Shown below are 15 T cell receptor beta chains from a single sample sequenced in a study of spatial heterogeneity in lung cancer. Study-wide points: Expanded intratumoral alpha and beta TCR counts tracked tumor mutation counts.

Time point given: sample taken at primary tumor resection. TCRdb analysed the 5' RACE reads with MiXCR anew, one entry per CDR3 protein. The sample has 8,500 to 10,000 distinct CDR3 sequences; about 8.1% are singletons. What these receptors recognize is not known. Sample: lung tumor tissue, taken at surgery. The receptors stem from a male donor with early-stage non-small cell lung cancer.

This clonotype was counted at least ten times. The rearrangement uses TRBV6-5 and TRBJ2-1; D is perhaps TRBD1 (6 bases). Germline CDR1 reads MNHEY; CDR2 reads SVGAGI. This CDR3 has 16 amino acids. The germline V and J ends were trimmed by 2 bases and 7 bases, with 18 bases remaining between them. The CDR3 DNA reads TGTGCCAGCAGTTACCCGCAGGGGAACAATAATAATGAGCAGTTCTTC. Translated, it gives CASSYPQGNNNNEQFF.

The chain links TRBV29-1 to TRBJ2-7, with 8 bases aligning to TRBD2. This CDR3 comprises 11 residues. In germline, CDR1 is SQVTM, CDR2 ANQGSEA. Here the CDR3 reads CSGGETYEQYF. Written as DNA, the CDR3 is TGCTCGGGGGGGGAGACCTACGAGCAGTACTTC.

V and J are TRBV20-1 and TRBJ1-1; D ambiguous. V was clipped by 4 bases and J by 0 bases, with 9 bases between them. CDR3 length: 13 amino acids. Germline CDR1 is DFQATT and CDR2 is SNEGSKA (reference sequence). In DNA, the CDR3 is TGCAGTGCTATCCGTCACCTGAACACTGAAGCTTTCTTT. The encoded protein is CSAIRHLNTEAFF.

This clonotype was recorded many times. The V call is TRBV15, the J call TRBJ1-4; D gene uncertain. CDR3 size: 15 residues. V was clipped by 0 bases and J by 7 bases, with 12 bases between them. Germline loops: CDR1 LNHNV, CDR2 YYDKDF (reference sequence). The CDR3 spells CATSRDNTNSEKLFF. The CDR3 DNA reads as TGTGCCACCAGCAGAGATAATACGAACAGTGAAAAACTGTTTTTT.

This clonotype was observed many times. This rearrangement joins TRBV30 to TRBJ2-7; TRBD2 agrees at 8 bases. The germline gives CDR1 GTSNPN, CDR2 SVGIG (reference sequence). The CDR3 is 12 amino acids. Losses at the gene ends were 3 bases for V and 6 bases for J; bases not matched to a gene: 4. This CDR3 is CAWSPTSAEQYF. The CDR3 DNA reads TGTGCCTGGAGCCCGACTAGCGCCGAGCAGTACTTC.

This clonotype is judged medium-sized. The chain carries TRBV23-1 and TRBJ1-5, with a weak D call TRBD1 (5 bases). TRBV23-1 is known as an ORF, though its function is uncertain. V was trimmed by 0 bases and J by 5 bases, leaving 14 bases between them. The CDR3 covers 16 residues. The CDR3 sequence: CASSQSSRDLDQPQHF. CDR3 nucleotides: TGCGCCAGCAGTCAATCCTCCAGGGACTTGGATCAGCCCCAGCATTTT.

Ten or more counts support this clonotype. J is TRBJ2-2 and V is TRBV5-1; 9 bases fit TRBD1. V dropped 4 bases and J dropped 7; count of bases not matched to a gene: 5. CDR1 SGHRS and CDR2 YFSETQ come from the germline V gene. The CDR3 is 14 residues long. CDR3 bases: TGCGCCAGCAGCAAGGGACAGGGAGGCGGGGAGCTGTTTTTT. Translating gives CASSKGQGGGELFF.

By share, this clonotype counts as medium-sized (0.01 to 0.1%). This chain connects TRBV6-2 or TRBV6-3 to TRBJ1-2, with 9 nucleotides matching TRBD1. V lost 4 bases, J lost 6 bases, and 6 bases stayed unmatched. Per the germline V gene, CDR1 is MNHEY and CDR2 is SVGEGT. This CDR3 has 14 residues. As DNA, the CDR3 is TGTGCCAGCAGTTCGGCAACAGGGGGCAATGGCTACACCTTC. Protein sequence: CASSSATGGNGYTF.

This clonotype is a singleton in its sample. The chain combines TRBV28 with TRBJ1-2; maybe TRBD1 (6 bases). CDR1 and CDR2 (germline): MDHEN, SYDVKM. Trimming took off 2 bases at V and 4 bases at J, with 8 bases between the two ends. This CDR3 region has 13 residues. Here the CDR3 reads CASSLEGGYGYTF. In nucleotides, the CDR3 is TGTGCCAGCAGTTTAGAGGGGGGCTATGGCTACACCTTC.

Ten or more counts support this clonotype. V and J are TRBV24-1 and TRBJ2-2, with D perhaps matching TRBD2 (6 bases). CDR1 and CDR2 from the germline V gene are KGHDR and SFDVKD. With 9 bases removed from V and 1 base from J, the gap between germline ends came to 8 bases. The CDR3 totals 13 residues. The CDR3 protein is CATFSGNTGELFF. DNA for the CDR3: TGTGCCACCTTTAGCGGGAACACCGGGGAGCTGTTTTTT.

In its sample, this clonotype was seen many times. The chain combines TRBV28 with TRBJ1-1; the D is unclear. V lost 11 bases and J lost 3, with 7 bases in between. This CDR3 spans 10 amino acids. Germline V lookup: CDR1 MDHEN, CDR2 SYDVKM. CDR3 nucleotide sequence: TGTGCCGGCGGGGACACTGAAGCTTTCTTT. Translating gives CAGGDTEAFF.

The table lists this clonotype with many counts. This chain uses TRBV7-9 with TRBJ2-5; the D is unclear. The V end was cut by 4 bases, the J end by 5 bases, with 14 bases between. Germline CDR1 reads SEHNR; CDR2 reads FQNEAQ (reference sequence). The CDR3 loop spans 14 amino acids. The DNA for the CDR3 is TGTGCCAGCAGCTACTTTCGGTCCGGGGAGACCCAGTACTTC. Encoded protein: CASSYFRSGETQYF.

The table lists this clonotype with many counts. The chain links TRBV5-3 to TRBJ1-4; TRBD1 matches at 8 bases. TRBV5-3 is marked as an open reading frame, function uncertain. V lost 8 bases, J lost 7 bases, and 13 bases stayed unmatched. The length of the CDR3 is 15 residues. CDR3 coding DNA: TGTGCCAGTCCAGGACGGGACAGGCCCTCTGAAAAACTGTTTTTT. Protein sequence: CASPGRDRPSEKLFF.

This clonotype was found many times. The V and J genes are TRBV14 and TRBJ1-6; no definite D call. The CDR3 covers 12 residues. Germline V gene lookup returns CDR1 SGHDN and CDR2 FVKESK. V was trimmed by 4 bases and J by 11 bases, leaving 9 bases between them. CDR3 amino acids: CASSPRAAPLHF. DNA of the CDR3: TGTGCCAGCAGCCCTCGGGCGGCACCCCTCCACTTT.

This clonotype was observed a few times. An end of the junction does not agree with germline; a read error may underlie this. The J gene is TRBJ1-2, the V gene TRBV29-1; 7 bases map to TRBD1. The CDR3 spans 14 residues. The germline V gene encodes CDR1 SQVTM and CDR2 ANQGSEA. The CDR3 bases are TGCAGCGTGGAAGGGGACAGAACTAACTATGGCTACACCTTC. It encodes CSVEGDRTNYGYTF.